This T cell receptor (beta chain) is drawn from a study of cytomegalovirus exposure and HLA in healthy donors. The PCR was carried out with 60 Vbeta primers and 13 Jbeta primers. Here immunoSEQ multiplex PCR was the method, and the copy in TCRdb shows in-frame clones only, minus some. The repertoire holds some 190,000 clones, with around three quarters as singletons. V lost 4 bases, J lost 0 bases, and 15 bases lay in between. Germline CDR1 MNHEY, CDR2 SVGAGI. The CDR3 runs to 16 residues. The sample taken for sequencing was PBMCs. This chain connects TRBV6-5 to TRBJ1-2; perhaps TRBD1 as D (5 bases). The sequence came from a woman under 40 in good health and CMV-seronegative. Here the CDR3 reads CASSSIQGSANYGYTF. For the CDR3, the DNA is TGTGCCAGCAGTTCCATTCAGGGTTCAGCTAACTATGGCTACACCTTC.